The 30 T cell receptor beta chains given below trace back to one sample, sequenced in a study of T cell responses to AZD1222 COVID-19 vaccine. Some clones are missing from TCRdb's copy, which holds only in-frame ones; the method was immunoSEQ multiplex PCR. The repertoire holds some 140,000 clones, with around 93% as singletons. The sequences come from peripheral blood, collected on day 0 of AZD1222 vaccination. The receptors come from an adult in good health.

The chain carries TRBV10-3 and TRBJ2-7, with D perhaps TRBD2 (7 bases). This CDR3 contains 15 residues. Trimming left V 2 bases short and J 0 bases short, with 11 bases between. The germline V gene encodes CDR1 ENHRY and CDR2 SYGVKD. The CDR3 DNA reads as TGTGCCATCAGTGAGGGGGGGGGCGGCTCCTACGAGCAGTACTTC. Protein product: CAISEGGGGSYEQYF.

The CDR3 protein is CSVYELLPEAFF. The CDR3, as DNA: TGCAGCGTTTACGAGTTACTTCCTGAAGCTTTCTTT. The V call is TRBV29-1, the J call TRBJ1-1; unclear D gene. Trimming cost V 5 bases and J 6 bases, with 13 bases left between them. The CDR3 covers 12 residues. CDR1 is SQVTM and CDR2 is ANQGSEA in the germline V gene. Supplemented by reference TRBV29-1 and TRBJ1-1, the full variable domain reads SAVISQKPSRDICQRGTSLTIQCQVDSQVTMMFWYRQQPGQSLTLIATANQGSEATYESGFVIDKFPISRPNLTFSTLTVSNMSPEDSSIYLCSVYELLPEAFFGQGTRLTVV.

The chain has TRBV7-9 and TRBJ2-7; D may be TRBD1 (6 bases). The V gene's germline CDR1 is SEHNR and CDR2 FQNEAQ (reference sequence). Trimming cost V 3 bases and J 5 bases, with 17 bases left between them. The CDR3 runs to 15 residues. The CDR3 DNA sequence: TGTGCCAGCAGCTTGTTTTCAGGGGAAGGTCACGAGCAGTACTTC. It specifies CASSLFSGEGHEQYF. Drawing the rest from reference TRBV7-9 and TRBJ2-7, the complete variable domain is DTGVSQNPRHKITKRGQNVTFRCDPISEHNRLYWYRQTLGQGPEFLTYFQNEAQLEKSRLLSDRFSAERPKGSFSTLEIQRTEQGDSAMYLCASSLFSGEGHEQYFGPGTRLTVT.

The rearrangement uses TRBV28 and TRBJ1-2; TRBD1 aligns across 7 bases. The V gene end was trimmed by 5 bases and the J gene end by 3 bases; junction bases not matched to a gene: 6. This CDR3 is built from 14 residues. The germline V gene encodes CDR1 MDHEN and CDR2 SYDVKM. The CDR3 loop is CASSILQGYYGYTF. The CDR3 DNA sequence: TGTGCCAGCAGTATACTACAGGGGTACTATGGCTACACCTTC.

CDR3 loop: CASSAQHPNTEAFF. The CDR3 DNA follows: TGTGCCAGCAGCGCCCAGCATCCGAACACTGAAGCTTTCTTT. The rearrangement links TRBV9 to TRBJ1-1, with D uncertain. The germline CDR1 and CDR2 sequences are SGDLS and YYNGEE. The CDR3 has 14 residues. The V and J ends lost 3 bases and 1 base respectively, with 10 bases between them.

The V gene is TRBV19, the J gene TRBJ1-6; D remains unclear. The ends were cut back, 5 bases at V and 9 bases at J, with 32 bases in the middle. CDR1 is LNHDA, CDR2 SQIVND, per germline (reference sequence). The CDR3 extends over 20 amino acids. This CDR3 is CASSGREPGFGSVVGSPLHF. The CDR3 nucleotides are TGTGCCAGTAGTGGCCGGGAGCCCGGATTCGGCAGCGTAGTAGGTTCACCCCTCCACTTT.

V and J are TRBV27 and TRBJ1-4, with D uncertain. Germline assignment: CDR1 MNHEY and CDR2 SMNVEV (reference sequence). V was shortened by 2 bases and J by 7 bases, with 11 bases between the two germline ends. This CDR3 is 14 amino acids long. CDR3 coding DNA: TGTGCCAGCAGTTTAGGCCCGGAACCTGAAAAACTGTTTTTT. Residues: CASSLGPEPEKLFF.

V gene TRBV9 combines with J gene TRBJ2-1; possible D gene TRBD2, 10 bases. V lost 4 bases and J lost 12, with 35 bases in between. CDR1 is SGDLS and CDR2 is YYNGEE in the germline V gene. CDR3 length: 19 amino acids. The CDR3 here is CASSTPGQGLSSGRIRQFF. The DNA for the CDR3 is TGTGCCAGCAGCACCCCGGGACAGGGCCTTTCTAGCGGGAGAATCAGGCAGTTCTTC.

The chain has TRBV2 and TRBJ2-7; D is undetermined. Germline CDR1 SNHLY, CDR2 FYNNEI. V lost 5 bases to trimming and J lost 4 bases, with 6 bases between them. The CDR3 extends over 11 amino acids. CDR3 sequence reads: CASSYEYEQYF. CDR3 in DNA: TGTGCCAGCAGTTACGAATACGAGCAGTACTTC.

The genes are TRBV5-5 and TRBJ1-2; D gene uncertain. CDR1 SGHKS and CDR2 YYEKEE come from the germline V gene (reference sequence). Trimming cost V 3 bases and J 4 bases, with 16 bases left between them. CDR3 length: 15 amino acids. CDR3 loop: CASSYTDTRLYGYTF. CDR3 in DNA: TGTGCCAGCAGCTATACTGACACACGTCTCTATGGCTACACCTTC.

This chain uses TRBV10-2 with TRBJ2-7; D is tentatively TRBD1 or TRBD2 (5 bases each). CDR1 and CDR2 from the germline V gene are WSHSY and SAAADI. V dropped 4 bases and J dropped 2 bases, with 15 bases sitting between them. The CDR3 loop spans 15 amino acids. CDR3 amino acids: CASSAGPPPAYEQYF. CDR3 DNA: TGCGCCAGCAGTGCGGGGCCCCCACCAGCCTACGAGCAGTACTTC.

This clone was found once. V is TRBV5-1 and J is TRBJ2-1; D is possibly TRBD1 (5 bases). V was shortened by 4 bases and J by 2 bases, with 10 bases between the two germline ends. The CDR3 totals 14 residues. Germline V gene lookup returns CDR1 SGHRS and CDR2 YFSETQ. CDR3 in amino acids: CASSRTGTYNEQFF. CDR3 coding DNA: TGCGCCAGCAGCCGCACAGGAACCTACAATGAGCAGTTCTTC.

The genes are TRBV4-2 and TRBJ2-7, with D possibly matching TRBD2 (5 bases). CDR1 LGHNA and CDR2 YNFKEQ come from the germline V gene. The CDR3 contains 16 residues. V was clipped by 0 bases and J by 1 base, with 13 bases between them. The CDR3 DNA reads as TGTGCCAGCAGCCAAGATTCCGGGGAAGGTTCCTACGAGCAGTACTTC. It codes for CASSQDSGEGSYEQYF.

The chain is built from TRBV3-1 (or the pseudogene TRBV3-2) and TRBJ2-1, with 14 positions matching TRBD2. J was trimmed by 7 bases and V by 2 bases; bases with no gene match: 1. The CDR3 sequence is 15 residues long. CDR1 is LGHDT and CDR2 is YNNKEL in the germline V gene (reference sequence). The CDR3 sequence: CASSQWTSGRNEQFF. The CDR3 DNA is TGTGCCAGCAGCCAATGGACTAGCGGGAGGAATGAGCAGTTCTTC.

The chain is built from TRBV9 and TRBJ1-5; a possible D gene is TRBD1 (6 bases). Germline V gene lookup returns CDR1 SGDLS and CDR2 YYNGEE. V lost 0 bases, J lost 1 base, and 8 bases lay in between. The CDR3 is 15 residues long. CDR3 DNA sequence: TGTGCCAGCAGCGTAGAGGGACAAAGCAATCAGCCCCAGCATTTT. Translating it yields CASSVEGQSNQPQHF.

The gene calls are TRBV12-3 or TRBV12-4 and TRBJ2-3; the D is unclear. The CDR3 has 12 residues. V lost 4 bases, J lost 5 bases, and 7 bases lay in between. The CDR3 DNA reads as TGTGCCAGCAGTTGGTCGGTAGATACGCAGTATTTT. Its protein is CASSWSVDTQYF.

This clone was counted at least ten times. The chain recombines TRBV2 with TRBJ2-7; 9 positions agree with TRBD1. This CDR3 is built from 11 residues. Trimming took 10 bases from V and 5 from J; bases not matched to a gene: 3. The V gene's germline CDR1 is SNHLY and CDR2 FYNNEI. The CDR3 sequence: CATGQGHEQYF. CDR3 nucleotide sequence: TGTGCCACGGGACAGGGCCACGAGCAGTACTTC.

The chain couples TRBV9 to TRBJ1-1; D gene unclear. The ends were cut back, 2 bases at V and 3 bases at J, with 8 bases in the middle. CDR1 is SGDLS, CDR2 YYNGEE, per germline. CDR3 length: 13 residues. The CDR3 is CASSVSGHTEAFF. As DNA, the CDR3 is TGTGCCAGCAGCGTTTCTGGGCACACTGAAGCTTTCTTT.

The V call is TRBV27, the J call TRBJ2-7; 7 bases are shared with TRBD1. With 6 bases clipped from V and 7 bases from J, the junction kept 9 bases outside the gene matches. The CDR3 contains 13 residues. Germline V gives CDR1 MNHEY, CDR2 SMNVEV (reference sequence). The CDR3, as DNA: TGTGCCAGCAGCCAGGACAGGAAAAGTGAGCAGTACTTC. Its protein product is CASSQDRKSEQYF.

This chain links TRBV4-1 with TRBJ2-7; 12 positions agree with TRBD1. This CDR3 is 14 amino acids long. The germline V gene encodes CDR1 MGHRA and CDR2 YSYEKL. V lost 1 base to trimming and J lost 5 bases; unmatched junction nucleotides: 0. This CDR3 is CASSQGDRGHEQYF. The CDR3 DNA reads as TGCGCCAGCAGCCAAGGGGACAGGGGGCACGAGCAGTACTTC.

The rearrangement uses TRBV12-3 or TRBV12-4 and TRBJ1-2; D not certain. This CDR3 comprises 12 residues. Trimming shortened V by 4 bases and J by 2 bases, and 5 bases separated the two germline ends. The CDR3 loop reads CASSYYNYGYTF. CDR3 DNA: TGTGCCAGCAGTTATTACAACTATGGCTACACCTTC.

The chain has TRBV28 and TRBJ2-7, with D uncertain. V shed 7 bases and J shed 2 bases, with 9 bases lying between them. The V gene's germline CDR1 is MDHEN and CDR2 SYDVKM. CDR3 length: 12 residues. Here the CDR3 reads CASNLGTYEQYF. The DNA for the CDR3 is TGTGCCAGCAACCTTGGTACCTACGAGCAGTACTTC.

The rearrangement joins TRBV6-6 to TRBJ1-1; D not resolved. Per the germline V gene, CDR1 is MNHNY and CDR2 is SVGAGI (reference sequence). Trimming shortened V by 8 bases and J by 1 base, and 11 bases separated the two germline ends. The CDR3 spans 13 residues. The CDR3, as DNA: TGTGCCAGCTCGCGGGCCCCGAACACTGAAGCTTTCTTT. Amino acid sequence: CASSRAPNTEAFF.

The V and J genes are TRBV12-5 and TRBJ1-2; D gene unclear. The V and J ends lost 3 bases and 7 bases respectively, with 12 bases between them. This CDR3 region has 13 residues. The germline V gene encodes CDR1 LGHNT and CDR2 FRNRAP. In DNA, the CDR3 is TGTGCTAGTGGTTTCCGGACCGCCCTTGGCTACACCTTC. This gives the protein CASGFRTALGYTF.

The rearrangement uses TRBV21-1 and TRBJ1-1. TRBV21-1 is listed as a pseudogene. The length of the CDR3 is 15 residues. The CDR3 region has the DNA TGTGCCAGCAGCTATGAGGGACGAGCGAACACTGAAGCTTTCTTT. This encodes CASSYEGRANTEAFF.

The table lists this clone with a count of one. The J gene is TRBJ2-7, the V gene TRBV23-1; D not resolved. TRBV23-1 is an ORF; its function is uncertain. V was clipped by 8 bases and J by 7 bases, with 6 bases between them. CDR3 length equals 9 residues. The CDR3 nucleotides are TGCGCCAGCCCTCAGGAGCAGTACTTC. It is translated as CASPQEQYF.

V and J are TRBV12-5 and TRBJ2-1, with D possibly TRBD1 on 6 matching bases. V was pared by 9 bases and J by 4 bases, with 16 bases between. The CDR3 covers 14 residues. CDR1 is LGHNT, CDR2 FRNRAP, per germline. CDR3 sequence: CASTPAQGYNEQFF. CDR3 bases: TGTGCTAGCACCCCCGCACAGGGATACAATGAGCAGTTCTTC.

The J gene is TRBJ1-2, the V gene TRBV6-4, with 9 nucleotides matching TRBD1. CDR3 length: 14 residues. Looked up from germline, CDR1 is MRHNA and CDR2 is SNTAGT. V was clipped by 7 bases and J by 4 bases; unmatched bases: 7. The CDR3 DNA reads TGTGCCAGCACCCCGGGACAGGGAAGCTATGGCTACACCTTC. This encodes CASTPGQGSYGYTF.

This sequence joins TRBV5-1 and TRBJ2-3, with TRBD1 as a possible D gene (5 bases). The CDR3 covers 16 residues. CDR1 is SGHRS and CDR2 is YFSETQ in the germline V gene. Trimming cost V 5 bases and J 0 bases, with 16 bases left between them. The DNA for the CDR3 is TGCGCCAGCAGGGAGCAGGACACCTCTAGCACAGATACGCAGTATTTT. It translates to CASREQDTSSTDTQYF.

The chain carries TRBV12-5 and TRBJ2-7, with 12 nucleotides matching TRBD2. The CDR3 contains 19 residues. Trimming removed 5 bases from V and 4 bases from J; junction bases left unmatched: 18. From germline, CDR1 is LGHNT and CDR2 FRNRAP. CDR3 region: CASGPTFGASGRAGYEQYF. The DNA for the CDR3 is TGTGCTAGTGGTCCGACCTTTGGAGCTAGCGGGAGGGCCGGTTACGAGCAGTACTTC.